This entry is about one TCR beta chain. Its matching antigen is unknown. The CDR3 contains 17 residues. The V segment lost 5 bases and the J segment 1 base; nucleotides outside the gene matches: 11. In germline, CDR1 is SGHAT, CDR2 FQNNGV. These data come from a study of T cell clones after liver transplantation. Across the whole study: Graft-donor-reactive sequences were compared with third-party-reactive TCRbeta sequences from pre-transplant mixed lymphocyte reactions. Three of the eight recipients were HCV-positive; the rest had non-autoimmune, non-viral transplant indications. Tolerant meant at least one year fully off immunosuppression without liver enzymes above twice normal.

Study findings and constraints: Post-transplant time points were not standardized, so conclusions are preliminary.

Here immunoSEQ multiplex PCR was the method, and the copy in TCRdb shows in-frame clones only, minus some. This table holds 70,000 to 95,000 clones, around four fifths found once. This sequence originates from a human patient who received a liver transplant. T cells may partly derive from the graft donor. The chain links TRBV11-2 to TRBJ2-3; 8 nucleotides line up with TRBD2. Here the sequenced sample was CD4+ T cells from blood, taken at the 22-month timepoint. As DNA, the CDR3 is TGTGCCAGCAGCCTCTTTGGTAGCGGGACCCGCACAGATACGCAGTATTTT. Protein product: CASSLFGSGTRTDTQYF.